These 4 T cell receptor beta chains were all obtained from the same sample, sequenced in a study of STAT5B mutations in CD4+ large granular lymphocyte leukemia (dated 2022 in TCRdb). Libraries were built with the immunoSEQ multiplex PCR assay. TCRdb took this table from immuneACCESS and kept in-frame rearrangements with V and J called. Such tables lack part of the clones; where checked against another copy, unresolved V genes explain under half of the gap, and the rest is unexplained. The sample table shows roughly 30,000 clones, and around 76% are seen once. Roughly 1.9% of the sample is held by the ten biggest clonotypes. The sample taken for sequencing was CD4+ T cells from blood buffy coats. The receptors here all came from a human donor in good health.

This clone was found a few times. The DNA of the CDR3 is TGTGCCAGCAGCTTTGTTTTGGGAGGGGCCGGGGAGCTGTTTTTT. This encodes CASSFVLGGAGELFF. The chain joins TRBV7-3 to TRBJ2-2; 7 bases map to TRBD2. The J segment lost 6 bases and the V segment lost 3 bases, leaving 7 bases of the junction unmatched. Germline CDR1 and CDR2: SGHTA and FQGTGA. The CDR3 covers 15 residues.

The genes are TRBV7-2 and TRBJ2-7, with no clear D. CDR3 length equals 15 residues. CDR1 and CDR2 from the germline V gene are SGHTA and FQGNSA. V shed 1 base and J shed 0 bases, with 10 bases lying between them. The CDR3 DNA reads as TGTGCCAGCAGCTTAGACCCCAGGAGCTCCTACGAGCAGTACTTC. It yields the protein CASSLDPRSSYEQYF. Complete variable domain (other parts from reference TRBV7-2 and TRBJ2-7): GAGVSQSPSNKVTEKGKDVELRCDPISGHTALYWYRQSLGQGLEFLIYFQGNSAPDKSGLPSDRFSAERTGGSVSTLTIQRTQQEDSAVYLCASSLDPRSSYEQYFGPGTRLTVT.

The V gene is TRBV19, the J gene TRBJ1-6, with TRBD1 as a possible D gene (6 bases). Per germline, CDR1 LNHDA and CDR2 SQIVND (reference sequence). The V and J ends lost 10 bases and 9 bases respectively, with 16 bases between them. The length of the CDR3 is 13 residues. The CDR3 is CATSGGLGSPLHF. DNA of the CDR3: TGTGCCACCTCGGGGGGGCTAGGTTCACCCCTCCACTTT.

The CDR3 is CASNPGQNIYGYTF. The CDR3 region has the DNA TGTGCCAGCAACCCGGGACAGAACATCTATGGCTACACCTTC. The chain joins TRBV28 to TRBJ1-2; 7 bases match TRBD1. Trimming at V came to 7 bases and at J to 4 bases, leaving 9 bases not matched to a gene. This CDR3 has 14 amino acids. Germline CDR1 is MDHEN and CDR2 is SYDVKM.